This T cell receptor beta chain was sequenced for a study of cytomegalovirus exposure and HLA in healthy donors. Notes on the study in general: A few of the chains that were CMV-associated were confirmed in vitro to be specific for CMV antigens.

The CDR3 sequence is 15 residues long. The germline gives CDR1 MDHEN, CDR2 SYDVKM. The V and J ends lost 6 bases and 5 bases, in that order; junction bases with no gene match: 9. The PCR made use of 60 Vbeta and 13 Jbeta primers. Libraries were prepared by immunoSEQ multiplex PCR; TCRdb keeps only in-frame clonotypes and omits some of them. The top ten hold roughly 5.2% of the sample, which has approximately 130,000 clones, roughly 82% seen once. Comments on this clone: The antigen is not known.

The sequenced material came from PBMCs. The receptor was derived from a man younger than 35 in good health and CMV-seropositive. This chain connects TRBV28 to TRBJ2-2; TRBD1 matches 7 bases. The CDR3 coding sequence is TGTGCCAGCAGCCCTAGACAGGGTTGGACCGGGGAGCTGTTTTTT. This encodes CASSPRQGWTGELFF.